This T cell receptor beta chain was observed in a study of technical replicates of blood from a handful of donors. V was pared by 7 bases and J by 3 bases, with 7 bases of the junction left unmatched. CDR1 SQVTM and CDR2 ANQGSEA come from the germline V gene. CDR3 length equals 15 residues. Only one count was recorded for this clone. Assay used: immunoSEQ multiplex PCR; TCRdb lists only in-frame clones, some missing. The profile shows fewer than 85,000 clones, just over 95% of them singletons. The receptor's source is a human donor in good health. What was sequenced was T cells isolated from PBMCs. The chain uses TRBV29-1 and TRBJ1-4; 11 nucleotides match TRBD1. CDR3 bases: TGCAGCGCCGGAGGACAGGGGGCTTCTAATGAAAAACTGTTTTTT. Encoded protein: CSAGGQGASNEKLFF.